The next 14 T cell receptor beta chains were all read from a single sample in a study of cytomegalovirus exposure and HLA in healthy donors. Both 60 Vbeta primers and 13 Jbeta primers went into the PCR. The method was immunoSEQ multiplex PCR; TCRdb's version includes in-frame clones alone and lacks a portion of them. The profile shows just under 95,000 clones, over 70% of them singletons. Sequencing input: PBMCs. These receptor sequences come from a girl aged 2 to 10 in good health and CMV-seropositive.

This chain links TRBV5-1 with TRBJ1-4; 7 nucleotides agree with TRBD1. J lost 8 bases, V lost 0 bases, and 7 bases had no gene match. Germline CDR1 reads SGHRS; CDR2 reads YFSETQ. The CDR3 runs 15 residues. The CDR3 here is CASSLVDRVPEKLFF. Here the CDR3 DNA reads TGCGCCAGCAGCTTGGTCGACAGGGTTCCGGAAAAACTGTTTTTT.

This chain links TRBV27 with TRBJ2-7, with 7 nucleotides matching TRBD1. The germline V gene encodes CDR1 MNHEY and CDR2 SMNVEV (reference sequence). The CDR3 is 13 amino acids. Trimming removed 6 bases from V and 0 bases from J; junction bases left unmatched: 2. The CDR3 here is CASSDRASYEQYF. CDR3 coding DNA: TGTGCCAGCAGCGACAGGGCCTCCTACGAGCAGTACTTC.

The rearrangement links TRBV30 to TRBJ1-2; D call uncertain. The CDR3 spans 14 residues. Germline assignment: CDR1 GTSNPN and CDR2 SVGIG (reference sequence). The V gene lost 0 bases and the J gene lost 4 bases, with 12 bases spanning the gap. The CDR3 DNA reads TGTGCCTGGAGTGTACTTGGGCGGGTCTATGGCTACACCTTC. It translates to CAWSVLGRVYGYTF. The full variable domain, completed using reference TRBV30 and TRBJ1-2, is SQTIHQWPATLVQPVGSPLSLECTVEGTSNPNLYWYRQAAGRGLQLLFYSVGIGQISSEVPQNLSASRPQDRQFILSSKKLLLSDSGFYLCAWSVLGRVYGYTFGSGTRLTVV.

This chain connects TRBV9 to TRBJ2-5; a weak D match, TRBD2 (5 bases). The CDR3 covers 15 residues. V shed 3 bases and J shed 5 bases, with 17 bases lying between them. Germline lookup yields CDR1 SGDLS and CDR2 YYNGEE. This CDR3 reads CASSEEDGVTETQYF. CDR3 nucleotides: TGTGCCAGCAGCGAGGAGGACGGTGTAACGGAGACCCAGTACTTC.

This clone was found a few times. The chain combines TRBV30 with TRBJ1-3; D gene unclear. The CDR3 consists of 16 residues. V was pared by 0 bases and J by 0 bases, with 12 bases between. Germline CDR1 GTSNPN, CDR2 SVGIG (reference sequence). CDR3 coding DNA: TGTGCCTGGAGTGTAAGAGAGCGGGTCTCTGGAAACACCATATATTTT. The encoded protein is CAWSVRERVSGNTIYF.

V gene TRBV29-1 combines with J gene TRBJ2-7, with 9 bases fitting TRBD1. This CDR3 has 12 amino acids. V lost 3 bases to trimming and J lost 6 bases; unmatched junction nucleotides: 3. Germline lookup yields CDR1 SQVTM and CDR2 ANQGSEA. CDR3 region: CSVDPGQGEQYF. CDR3 in DNA: TGCAGCGTTGACCCGGGACAGGGCGAGCAGTACTTC.

The chain joins TRBV5-1 to TRBJ2-1, with 8 positions matching TRBD1. CDR1 SGHRS and CDR2 YFSETQ come from the germline V gene. The ends lost 4 bases at V and 10 bases at J; junction bases unmatched: 10. The CDR3 length is 14 residues. This CDR3 is CASSPKQGGGEQFF. CDR3 bases: TGCGCCAGCAGCCCCAAACAGGGGGGAGGAGAGCAGTTCTTC.

The rearrangement joins TRBV30 to TRBJ1-1; 9 bases are a match to TRBD1. In germline, CDR1 is GTSNPN, CDR2 SVGIG (reference sequence). Unmatched junction bases numbered 2, after V lost 2 bases and J lost 4 bases. This CDR3 is built from 13 residues. The CDR3 bases are TGTGCCTGGAGTCGGGACAGGGTCACTGAAGCTTTCTTT. Translating it yields CAWSRDRVTEAFF. Together with reference TRBV30 and TRBJ1-1, the CDR3 gives the full variable domain: SQTIHQWPATLVQPVGSPLSLECTVEGTSNPNLYWYRQAAGRGLQLLFYSVGIGQISSEVPQNLSASRPQDRQFILSSKKLLLSDSGFYLCAWSRDRVTEAFFGQGTRLTVV.

V usage is TRBV29-1 and J usage is TRBJ2-1, with 10 bases identical to TRBD2. The CDR3 runs 15 residues. Germline V CDR1 and CDR2: SQVTM, ANQGSEA. V lost 6 bases, J lost 2 bases, and 7 bases stayed unmatched. CDR3 residues: CSVRTSGDPYNEQFF. Here the CDR3 DNA reads TGCAGCGTCCGGACTAGCGGAGACCCCTACAATGAGCAGTTCTTC.

This chain links TRBV6-5 with TRBJ1-5; possibly TRBD1 for D (5 bases). The V gene's germline CDR1 is MNHEY and CDR2 SVGAGI. Between the trimmed V and J ends, which lost 0 bases and 4 bases, there was a span of 7 bases. The CDR3 consists of 14 residues. The DNA for the CDR3 is TGTGCCAGCAGTTACTCGAAGGGGAATCAGCCCCAGCATTTT. This gives the protein CASSYSKGNQPQHF.

The chain carries TRBV6-5 and TRBJ1-5, with 7 positions matching TRBD1. V shed 0 bases and J 5 bases; nucleotides not matched to a gene: 7. Germline V gene sequence: CDR1 MNHEY, CDR2 SVGAGI. This CDR3 has 16 residues. The CDR3 loop reads CASSYSARGIHQPQHF. CDR3 DNA: TGTGCCAGCAGTTACTCAGCCAGGGGGATACATCAGCCCCAGCATTTT.

The genes are TRBV6-5 and TRBJ2-5, with a possible D match to TRBD1 (7 bases). The end of the DNA aligns better with TRBJ2-7, so the J call may be wrong. Germline V CDR1 and CDR2: MNHEY, SVGAGI. The CDR3 loop spans 13 amino acids. The CDR3 spells CASWRDSPYEQYF. The CDR3 coding sequence is TGTGCCAGCTGGAGGGACAGCCCCTACGAGCAGTACTTC.

The chain has TRBV30 and TRBJ1-2; no firm D call. This CDR3 contains 13 residues. CDR1 is GTSNPN and CDR2 is SVGIG in the germline V gene (reference sequence). V dropped 0 bases and J dropped 7 bases, with 12 bases sitting between them. CDR3 amino acids: CAWSVEDFGGYTF. The CDR3 DNA reads as TGTGCCTGGAGTGTGGAGGATTTTGGTGGCTACACCTTC.

This chain connects TRBV29-1 to TRBJ2-3; tentatively, D is TRBD2 (6 bases). Germline V gene lookup returns CDR1 SQVTM and CDR2 ANQGSEA. Trimming cost V 8 bases and J 0 bases, with 18 bases left between them. This CDR3 is 15 amino acids long. The CDR3 is CSTNPSATSTDTQYF. The CDR3, as DNA: TGCAGCACGAATCCTAGCGCGACTAGCACAGATACGCAGTATTTT.